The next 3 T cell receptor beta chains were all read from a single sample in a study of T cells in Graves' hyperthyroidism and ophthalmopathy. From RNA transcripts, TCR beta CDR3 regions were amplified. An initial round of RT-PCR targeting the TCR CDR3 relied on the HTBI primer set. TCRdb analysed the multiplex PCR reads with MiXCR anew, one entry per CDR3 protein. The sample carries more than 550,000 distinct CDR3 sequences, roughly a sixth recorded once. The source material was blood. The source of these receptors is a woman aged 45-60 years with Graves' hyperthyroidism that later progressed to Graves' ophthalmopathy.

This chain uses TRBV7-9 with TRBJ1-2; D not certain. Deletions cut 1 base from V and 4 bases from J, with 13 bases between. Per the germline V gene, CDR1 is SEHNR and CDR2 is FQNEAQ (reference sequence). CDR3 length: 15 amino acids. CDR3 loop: CASSLDLDGVYGYTF. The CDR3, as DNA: TGTGCCAGCAGCTTAGATTTGGACGGCGTCTATGGCTACACCTTC.

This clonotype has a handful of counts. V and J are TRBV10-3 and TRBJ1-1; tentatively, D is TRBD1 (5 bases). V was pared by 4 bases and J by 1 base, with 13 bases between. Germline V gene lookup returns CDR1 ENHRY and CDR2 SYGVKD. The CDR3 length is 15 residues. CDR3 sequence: CAISGDERGNTEAFF. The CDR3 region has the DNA TGTGCCATCAGTGGGGATGAGAGGGGGAACACTGAAGCTTTCTTT.

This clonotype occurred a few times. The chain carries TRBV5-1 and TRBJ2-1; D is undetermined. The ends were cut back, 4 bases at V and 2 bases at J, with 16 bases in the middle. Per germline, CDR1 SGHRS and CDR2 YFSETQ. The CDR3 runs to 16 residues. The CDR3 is CASSRTVTLTYNEQFF. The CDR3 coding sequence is TGCGCCAGCAGCAGGACCGTAACCCTCACCTACAATGAGCAGTTCTTC.